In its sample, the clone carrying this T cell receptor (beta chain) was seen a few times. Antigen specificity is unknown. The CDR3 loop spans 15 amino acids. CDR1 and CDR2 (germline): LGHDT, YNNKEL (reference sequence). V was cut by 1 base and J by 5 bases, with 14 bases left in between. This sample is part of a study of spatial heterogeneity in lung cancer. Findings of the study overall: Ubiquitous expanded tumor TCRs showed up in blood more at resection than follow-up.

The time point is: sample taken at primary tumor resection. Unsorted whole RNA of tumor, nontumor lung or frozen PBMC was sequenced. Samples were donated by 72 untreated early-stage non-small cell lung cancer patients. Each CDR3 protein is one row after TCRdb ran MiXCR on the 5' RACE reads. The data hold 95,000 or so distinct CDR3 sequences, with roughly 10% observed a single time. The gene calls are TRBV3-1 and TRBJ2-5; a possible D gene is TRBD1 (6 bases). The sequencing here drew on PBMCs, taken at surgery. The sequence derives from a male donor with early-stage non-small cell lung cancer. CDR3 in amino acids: CASSQGDKVRETQYF. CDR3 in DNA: TGTGCCAGCAGCCAAGGGGACAAAGTGAGGGAGACCCAGTACTTC.